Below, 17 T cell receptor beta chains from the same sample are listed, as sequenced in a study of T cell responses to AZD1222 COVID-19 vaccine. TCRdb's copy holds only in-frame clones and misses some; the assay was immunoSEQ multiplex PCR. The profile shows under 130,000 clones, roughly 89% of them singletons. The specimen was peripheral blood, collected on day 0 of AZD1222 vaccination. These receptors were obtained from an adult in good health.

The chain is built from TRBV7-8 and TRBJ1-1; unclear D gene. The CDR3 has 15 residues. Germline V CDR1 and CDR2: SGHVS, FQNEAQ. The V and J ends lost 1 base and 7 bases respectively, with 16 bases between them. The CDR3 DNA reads TGTGCCAGCAGCTTAGATAACCCTACACTGGATGAAGCTTTCTTT. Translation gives CASSLDNPTLDEAFF.

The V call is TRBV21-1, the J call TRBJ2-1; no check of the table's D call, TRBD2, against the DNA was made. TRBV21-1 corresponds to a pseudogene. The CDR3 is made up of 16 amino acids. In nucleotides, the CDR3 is TGTGCCAGCAGCAAAGAGGTCGACTACCACGGCGATGAGCAGTTCTTC. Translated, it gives CASSKEVDYHGDEQFF.

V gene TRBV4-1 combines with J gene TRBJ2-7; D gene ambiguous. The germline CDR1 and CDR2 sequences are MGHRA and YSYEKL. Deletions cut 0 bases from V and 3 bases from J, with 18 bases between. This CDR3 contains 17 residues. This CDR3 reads CASSQDPPWAVSYEQYF. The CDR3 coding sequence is TGCGCCAGCAGCCAAGACCCGCCTTGGGCGGTCAGCTACGAGCAGTACTTC.

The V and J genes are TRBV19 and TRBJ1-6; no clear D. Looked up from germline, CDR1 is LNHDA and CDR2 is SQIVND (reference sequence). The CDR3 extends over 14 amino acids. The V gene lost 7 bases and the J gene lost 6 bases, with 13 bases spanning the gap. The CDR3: CASTPSQSNSPLHF. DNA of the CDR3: TGTGCCAGTACGCCCTCACAGTCTAATTCACCCCTCCACTTT.

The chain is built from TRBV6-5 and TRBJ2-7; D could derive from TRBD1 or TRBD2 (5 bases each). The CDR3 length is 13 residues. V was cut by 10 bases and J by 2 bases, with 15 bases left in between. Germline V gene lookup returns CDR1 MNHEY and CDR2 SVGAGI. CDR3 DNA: TGTGCCACGACGGGACCCGTGACCTACGAGCAGTACTTC. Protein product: CATTGPVTYEQYF.

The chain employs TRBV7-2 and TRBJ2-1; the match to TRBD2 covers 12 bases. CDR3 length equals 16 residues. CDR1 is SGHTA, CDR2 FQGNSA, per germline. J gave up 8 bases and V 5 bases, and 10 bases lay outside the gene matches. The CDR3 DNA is TGTGCCAGCAGCGGACTAGCGGGATCTGCGGCCCATGAGCAGTTCTTC. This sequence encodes CASSGLAGSAAHEQFF.

CDR3 DNA: TGTGCCACCAGAGCTAGCGGGAGGGGTGGATACAATGAGCAGTTCTTC. It translates to CATRASGRGGYNEQFF. The genes are TRBV24-1 and TRBJ2-1; 12 bases are shared with TRBD2. Germline trimming cut 7 bases from V and 4 bases from J; bases unmatched to any gene: 7. CDR3 length: 16 residues. Germline V gene lookup returns CDR1 KGHDR and CDR2 SFDVKD.

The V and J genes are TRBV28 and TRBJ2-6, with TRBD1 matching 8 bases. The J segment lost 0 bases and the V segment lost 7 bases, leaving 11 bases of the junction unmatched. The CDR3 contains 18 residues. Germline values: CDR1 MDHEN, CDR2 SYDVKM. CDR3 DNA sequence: TGTGCCAGCATTACCGGGACAGGTGCCCACTCTGGGGCCAACGTCCTGACTTTC. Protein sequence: CASITGTGAHSGANVLTF.

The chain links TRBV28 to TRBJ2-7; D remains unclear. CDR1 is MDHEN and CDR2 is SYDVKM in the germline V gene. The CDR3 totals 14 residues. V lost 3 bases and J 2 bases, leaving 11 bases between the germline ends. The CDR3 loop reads CASSLGRIPYEQYF. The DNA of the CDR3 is TGTGCCAGCAGTTTGGGCAGGATCCCCTACGAGCAGTACTTC.

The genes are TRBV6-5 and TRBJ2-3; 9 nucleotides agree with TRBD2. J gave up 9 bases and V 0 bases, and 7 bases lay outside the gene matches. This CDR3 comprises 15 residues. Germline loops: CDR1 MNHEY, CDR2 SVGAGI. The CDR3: CASSYSEAGGSTQYF. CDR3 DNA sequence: TGTGCCAGCAGTTACTCGGAAGCGGGGGGTAGCACGCAGTATTTT.

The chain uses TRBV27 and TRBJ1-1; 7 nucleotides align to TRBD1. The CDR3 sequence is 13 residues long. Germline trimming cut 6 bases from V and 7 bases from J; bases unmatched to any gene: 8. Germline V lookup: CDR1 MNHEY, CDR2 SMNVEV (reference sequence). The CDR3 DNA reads TGTGCCAGCAGCGACAGGGACTCGAATGAAGCTTTCTTT. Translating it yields CASSDRDSNEAFF.

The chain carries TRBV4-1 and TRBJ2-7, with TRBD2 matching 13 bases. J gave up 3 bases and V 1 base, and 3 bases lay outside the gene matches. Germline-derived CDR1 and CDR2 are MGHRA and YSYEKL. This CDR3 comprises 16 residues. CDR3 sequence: CASSQARTSGSYEQYF. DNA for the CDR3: TGCGCCAGCAGCCAAGCCAGGACTAGCGGGAGCTACGAGCAGTACTTC.

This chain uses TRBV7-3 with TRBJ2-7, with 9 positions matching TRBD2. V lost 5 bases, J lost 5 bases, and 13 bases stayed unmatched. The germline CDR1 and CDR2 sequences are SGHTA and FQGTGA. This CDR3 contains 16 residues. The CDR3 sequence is CASSISGASGNHEQYF. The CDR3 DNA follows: TGTGCCAGCAGCATCTCCGGGGCTAGCGGGAACCACGAGCAGTACTTC.

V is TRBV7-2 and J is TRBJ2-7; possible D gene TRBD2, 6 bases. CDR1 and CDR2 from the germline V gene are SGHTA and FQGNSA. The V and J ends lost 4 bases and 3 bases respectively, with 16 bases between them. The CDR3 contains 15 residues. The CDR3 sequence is CASSYLPGGGYEQYF. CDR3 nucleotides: TGTGCCAGCAGCTACCTCCCCGGGGGAGGCTACGAGCAGTACTTC. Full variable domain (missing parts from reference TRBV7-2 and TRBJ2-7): GAGVSQSPSNKVTEKGKDVELRCDPISGHTALYWYRQSLGQGLEFLIYFQGNSAPDKSGLPSDRFSAERTGGSVSTLTIQRTQQEDSAVYLCASSYLPGGGYEQYFGPGTRLTVT.

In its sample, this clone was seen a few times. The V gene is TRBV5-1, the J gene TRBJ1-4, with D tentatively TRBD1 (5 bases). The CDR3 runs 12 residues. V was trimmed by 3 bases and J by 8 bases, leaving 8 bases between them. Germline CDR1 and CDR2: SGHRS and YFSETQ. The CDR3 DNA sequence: TGCGCCAGCAGCTGGGACGACGAAAAACTGTTTTTT. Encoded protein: CASSWDDEKLFF.

The CDR3 is CASSDRGSYGYTF. CDR3 DNA sequence: TGTGCCAGCAGCGACAGGGGCAGCTATGGCTACACCTTC. The chain combines TRBV6-5 with TRBJ1-2; 8 positions match TRBD1. V dropped 6 bases and J dropped 4; count of bases not matched to a gene: 4. Germline V lookup: CDR1 MNHEY, CDR2 SVGAGI. The CDR3 consists of 13 residues.

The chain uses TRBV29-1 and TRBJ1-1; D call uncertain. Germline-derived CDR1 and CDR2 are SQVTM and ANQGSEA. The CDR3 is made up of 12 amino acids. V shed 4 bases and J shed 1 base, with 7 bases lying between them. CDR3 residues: CSVAEGNTEAFF. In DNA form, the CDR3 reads TGCAGCGTTGCAGAGGGGAACACTGAAGCTTTCTTT.